One T cell receptor (beta chain) is described in this entry. The antigen it binds to is not known. Base qualities are missing; no much larger clone stands one base away. This record comes from a study of post-analysis software for immune sequencing data (dated by TCRdb to 2015 to 2017). Looking at the study overall: The recorded disease courses included relapsing-remitting, secondary progressive and progressive-relapsing multiple sclerosis, and some patients had no subtype annotation. The patient repertoires were set against 10 to 11 previously published healthy control repertoires from donors whose ages ranged from roughly 6 to 25 years. A subset of samples was prepared in parallel using single-end sample barcoding, then pooled and co-amplified after Illumina adapter ligation.

The library was produced with PCR. Sequenced using an Illumina HiSeq 2500. To reduce PCR and sequencing biases, unique molecular identifiers were built into the TCR beta cDNA libraries. Approximately 500,000 cDNA molecules were obtained per 1 to 10 million input T cells, so each molecule approximated one T cell. The same protocol used for the earlier healthy control dataset was applied to prepare and sequence the patient libraries. Samples belonging to the same batch were prepared together, multiplexed and sequenced on a shared HiSeq lane. The original methods were these. MIGEC was used to process the raw barcoded reads, and molecular identifier groups with only a single read were discarded before consensus assembly and CDR3 extraction. Clonotype tables were post-analysed with VDJtools, and diversity was normalized by down-sampling all datasets to the smallest sample size. In repertoire overlap clustering, CDR3 amino acid sequences, but not nucleotide sequences, were matched to correct batch-related cross-sample contamination. TCRdb redid the processing of the public reads, applying fastp at Q25 and MiXCR, and retained in-frame beta chains. Rows are unified per CDR3 protein, each entry keeping the most common DNA and genes. The V and J calls shown here were made by TCRdb, not taken from the authors' results. In this sample the table shows some 690,000 distinct CDR3 sequences, 25% to 30% of which occur a single time. Approximately 0.55% of the sample is in the top ten clones.

What the study reported, not specific to this receptor: Significantly higher frequencies in patients than in controls were found for roughly 5 TRBV segments, including TRBV5-6, TRBV5-1 and TRBV20-1. Direct clustering with F measure revealed strong co-clustering of samples prepared in the same batch, which led to a batch-effect correction. The control group was slightly older than the multiple sclerosis patient group. Multiple sclerosis patients had significantly lower normalized Chao1 diversity than controls, a result that suggests substantial peripheral T-cell clonal expansion.

Inclusive of the bounding cysteine and phenylalanine, the CDR3 is 13 residues long. Only the CDR3 portion is preserved as DNA: 39 bases, with reading frame beginning at the first base. Trimming takes 3 bases from V and 6 bases from J, and the germline ends sit 9 bases apart. From the germline V gene, CDR1 is MGHDK and CDR2 is SYGVNS. TCR beta repertoires were profiled from peripheral blood of about a dozen young patients with multiple sclerosis to demonstrate the VDJtools post-analysis software. The multiple sclerosis patients were children and adolescents between roughly 6 and 17 years of age. The clonotype originates from a girl aged 5 to 17 with multiple sclerosis. The sample taken for sequencing was blood. The chain is assembled from TRBV25-1 and TRBJ1-5; the D segment cannot be called with confidence. The nucleotide sequence reads as follows: TGTGCCAGCAGTGACATCGGGAGTCAGCCCCAGCATTTT. Its protein reads: CASSDIGSQPQHF. The entire variable domain, with the stretches around the CDR3 drawn from the reference TRBV25-1 and TRBJ1-5 proteins, is EADIYQTPRYLVIGTGKKITLECSQTMGHDKMYWYQQDPGMELHLIHYSYGVNSTEKGDLSSESTVSRIRTEHFPLTLESARPSHTSQYLCASSDIGSQPQHFGDGTRLSIL.